This TCR beta chain is drawn from a study of T cells in Graves' hyperthyroidism and ophthalmopathy. As for the study in general: Initial diagnosis, before any treatment, was when peripheral blood was collected. Study results and limitations: Most clonotypes that expanded in the thyroid above 0.001 also showed up in blood.

It was RNA transcripts that yielded the amplified TCR beta CDR3 regions. HTBI primers were used for first-round RT-PCR of the TCR CDR3. TCRdb re-derived calls from the multiplex PCR reads in MiXCR, one entry per CDR3 protein. The sample records around 340,000 distinct CDR3 sequences, around 23% being singletons. There are 16 residues in the CDR3. CDR1 and CDR2 (germline): SGHNT, YYREEE (reference sequence). The ends were cut back, 0 bases at V and 4 bases at J, with 14 bases in the middle. Note on this clonotype: Its antigen is still unknown.

This TCR was sampled from a woman between 50 and 59 years old with Graves' hyperthyroidism. The chain links TRBV5-4 to TRBJ1-3; D is ambiguous. Material: blood. Written as DNA, the CDR3 is TGTGCCAGCAGCTTGGGGGCGAGGGAATCGGGAAACACCATATATTTT. Translated, it gives CASSLGARESGNTIYF.